These 24 T cell receptor beta chains came from one sample sequenced in a study of Graves' ophthalmopathy and Graves' hyperthyroidism. RNA transcripts were the source from which TCR beta CDR3 regions were amplified. Scientists carried out first-round RT-PCR using HTBI primers and then a second-round multiplex PCR. One entry per CDR3 protein, called by TCRdb with MiXCR from the multiplex PCR reads. This table holds over 200,000 distinct CDR3 sequences, just under 30% found once. Sequenced sample: peripheral blood. The source of these receptors is a man aged 45-60 years with Graves' ophthalmopathy.

This clonotype was observed many times. The chain carries TRBV6-5 and TRBJ1-5; perhaps TRBD1 as D (6 bases). The CDR3 is made up of 18 amino acids. Germline loops: CDR1 MNHEY, CDR2 SVGAGI. V shed 8 bases and J shed 3 bases, with 26 bases lying between them. The CDR3 here is CASARMGLGGQFNQPQHF. The CDR3 nucleotides are TGTGCCAGCGCCCGAATGGGACTTGGCGGACAGTTCAATCAGCCCCAGCATTTT.

This clonotype has a count of ten or more. The chain is built from TRBV29-1 and TRBJ1-2; perhaps TRBD1 as D (6 bases). The V end lost 4 bases, the J end lost 1 base, and 19 bases lay between the germline ends. CDR1 and CDR2 (germline): SQVTM, ANQGSEA. This CDR3 contains 16 residues. The chain's CDR3 is CSVVLQGQFINYGYTF. In nucleotides, the CDR3 is TGCAGCGTTGTATTGCAGGGACAATTTATTAACTATGGCTACACCTTC.

This clonotype was seen ten or more times. The V call is TRBV6-5, the J call TRBJ2-2, with D perhaps matching TRBD1 or TRBD2 (5 bases each). This CDR3 contains 15 residues. V dropped 6 bases and J dropped 2 bases, with 13 bases sitting between them. Germline V gene data show CDR1 as MNHEY and CDR2 as SVGAGI. This CDR3 reads CASSGVGTNTGELFF. The DNA of the CDR3 is TGTGCCAGCAGCGGTGTAGGGACCAACACCGGGGAGCTGTTTTTT.

In its sample, this clonotype was seen many times. The chain carries TRBV11-1 and TRBJ2-7; 8 bases are a match to TRBD2. CDR1 and CDR2 (germline): SGHAT, FQDESV (reference sequence). The CDR3 extends over 16 amino acids. V was pared by 5 bases and J by 5 bases, with 14 bases of the junction left unmatched. The CDR3 sequence: CASSPLSGTLYDEQYF. The CDR3 bases are TGTGCCAGCAGCCCCCTTAGCGGGACCCTTTACGACGAGCAGTACTTC.

This clonotype appeared a few times. The chain couples TRBV12-3 or TRBV12-4 to TRBJ1-2, with D perhaps matching TRBD1 (5 bases). V lost 1 base and J 2 bases, leaving 11 bases between the germline ends. The CDR3 extends over 15 amino acids. The CDR3 sequence: CASSLGGEGNYGYTF. In DNA form, the CDR3 reads TGTGCCAGCAGTTTAGGGGGCGAAGGGAACTATGGCTACACCTTC.

This clonotype was seen ten or more times. The rearrangement joins TRBV28 to TRBJ1-2; no reliable D call. V was pared by 2 bases and J by 1 base, with 5 bases between. The germline gives CDR1 MDHEN, CDR2 SYDVKM. The CDR3 covers 13 residues. The CDR3, as DNA: TGTGCCAGCAGTTTAGATAGTAACTATGGCTACACCTTC. Protein: CASSLDSNYGYTF.

The genes are TRBV28 and TRBJ1-6, with TRBD1 matching 7 bases. CDR1 and CDR2 (germline): MDHEN, SYDVKM. Germline trimming cut 3 bases from V and 1 base from J; bases unmatched to any gene: 3. The CDR3 spans 16 residues. The CDR3 nucleotides are TGTGCCAGCAGTTTGGAGGGGGCGTCCTATAATTCACCCCTCCACTTT. It encodes CASSLEGASYNSPLHF.

The gene calls are TRBV20-1 and TRBJ2-4, with D possibly being TRBD2 (5 bases). The CDR3 sequence is 13 residues long. The germline V and J ends were trimmed by 6 bases and 7 bases, with 16 bases remaining between them. CDR1 DFQATT and CDR2 SNEGSKA come from the germline V gene (reference sequence). In DNA, the CDR3 is TGCAGTGCCAAATTTAGCGCCGCGAACATTCAGTACTTC. Its translation is CSAKFSAANIQYF.

In this sample, this clonotype turned up many times. The DNA for the CDR3 is TGTGCCAGCAGCTTAGATCGGGACTGGCCCTACGAGCAGTACTTC. It codes for CASSLDRDWPYEQYF. V and J are TRBV11-2 and TRBJ2-7; the D gene is possibly TRBD2 (6 bases). From germline, CDR1 is SGHAT and CDR2 FQNNGV. There are 15 residues in the CDR3. The ends were cut back, 0 bases at V and 2 bases at J, with 11 bases in the middle.

This chain uses TRBV12-3 or TRBV12-4 with TRBJ1-1; no firm D call. The CDR3 has 13 amino acids. Trimming shortened V by 6 bases and J by 2 bases, and 10 bases separated the two germline ends. CDR3 sequence: CASSPVDNTEAFF. The CDR3 coding sequence is TGTGCCAGCAGCCCGGTGGACAACACTGAAGCTTTCTTT.

This clonotype occurred many times. This sequence joins TRBV28 and TRBJ2-5; perhaps TRBD1 as D (8 bases). CDR1 is MDHEN and CDR2 is SYDVKM in the germline V gene. The length of the CDR3 is 14 residues. Trimming left V 6 bases short and J 6 bases short, with 17 bases between. The CDR3 loop reads CASRPQGEGKTQYF. The DNA for the CDR3 is TGTGCCAGCAGACCACAGGGGGAGGGGAAGACCCAGTACTTC.

This clonotype was found many times. This chain's CDR3 is CASSMRHGYEQYF. The CDR3 DNA reads as TGTGCCAGTAGTATGAGACACGGCTACGAGCAGTACTTC. V usage is TRBV19 and J usage is TRBJ2-7; D gene uncertain. The CDR3 is made up of 13 amino acids. Germline V gene sequence: CDR1 LNHDA, CDR2 SQIVND (reference sequence). Trimming took 3 bases from V and 3 from J, leaving 9 bases between them.

Only one count was recorded for this clonotype. This chain connects TRBV28 to TRBJ1-6; TRBD1 matches 8 bases. The junction had 20 bases not matched to a gene; V was cut back by 10 bases and J by 9 bases. This CDR3 has 17 amino acids. The germline V gene has CDR1 MDHEN and CDR2 SYDVKM. The CDR3 DNA reads as TGTGCCACACTTCTTCAGGGGTACGGGACAGGACTTTCACCCCTCCACTTT. Translating it yields CATLLQGYGTGLSPLHF. The whole variable domain, filled in from reference TRBV28 and TRBJ1-6, reads DVKVTQSSRYLVKRTGEKVFLECVQDMDHENMFWYRQDPGLGLRLIYFSYDVKMKEKGDIPEGYSVSREKKERFSLILESASTNQTSMYLCATLLQGYGTGLSPLHFGNGTRLTVT.

This clonotype was recorded many times. The chain combines TRBV20-1 with TRBJ2-5, with TRBD1 identical over 9 bases. Looked up from germline, CDR1 is DFQATT and CDR2 is SNEGSKA (reference sequence). J gave up 4 bases and V 7 bases, and 4 bases lay outside the gene matches. CDR3 length: 12 amino acids. CDR3 in amino acids: CSGGQGLETQYF. CDR3 DNA sequence: TGCAGTGGGGGACAGGGCTTAGAGACCCAGTACTTC.

The table lists this clonotype with many counts. This chain connects TRBV6-5 to TRBJ2-7, with 7 positions matching TRBD1. CDR3 length: 13 residues. Germline CDR1 reads MNHEY; CDR2 reads SVGAGI. V lost 7 bases, J lost 7 bases, and 10 bases stayed unmatched. The CDR3 DNA is TGTGCCAGCATCGGGACAGAGCTAAGGGAGCAGTACTTC. Its translation: CASIGTELREQYF.

This clonotype was observed at least ten times. The V call is TRBV7-9, the J call TRBJ2-2; no clear D. Trimming removed 2 bases from V and 2 bases from J, with 12 bases in between. The length of the CDR3 is 16 residues. CDR1 and CDR2 from the germline V gene are SEHNR and FQNEAQ (reference sequence). The CDR3 is CASSLSLPPNTGELFF. CDR3 nucleotide sequence: TGTGCCAGCAGCTTAAGTCTGCCTCCAAACACCGGGGAGCTGTTTTTT.

This rearrangement joins TRBV12-3 or TRBV12-4 to TRBJ2-7; TRBD2 is a possible D gene (5 bases). The V end was cut by 8 bases, the J end by 2 bases, with 16 bases between. CDR3 length equals 14 residues. The CDR3 DNA reads TGTGCCAGCCAGAGGGAAGTCGGCACCTACGAGCAGTACTTC. This translates into CASQREVGTYEQYF.

Many counts were recorded for this clonotype. This chain links TRBV7-2 with TRBJ1-2; D possibly corresponds to TRBD1 (5 bases). Trimming took off 1 base at V and 9 bases at J, with 15 bases between the two ends. This CDR3 has 14 residues. Germline V CDR1 and CDR2: SGHTA, FQGNSA. CDR3 loop: CASSLVRGLRSYTF. The DNA for the CDR3 is TGTGCCAGCAGCTTAGTTCGGGGCCTCCGGAGCTACACCTTC.

At least ten counts were recorded for this clonotype. The CDR3 region is CASRSQGNYGYTF. In DNA form, the CDR3 reads TGTGCCAGCAGAAGTCAGGGGAACTATGGCTACACCTTC. The chain carries TRBV28 and TRBJ1-2, with a weak D call TRBD1 (6 bases). The CDR3 sequence is 13 residues long. V lost 6 bases and J lost 2, with 10 bases in between. Germline CDR1 reads MDHEN; CDR2 reads SYDVKM.

The table lists this clonotype with many counts. The chain couples TRBV3-1 to TRBJ2-7, with a weak D call TRBD1 (6 bases). The germline V gene has CDR1 LGHDT and CDR2 YNNKEL (reference sequence). The germline V and J ends were trimmed by 4 bases and 3 bases, with 13 bases remaining between them. This CDR3 contains 14 residues. In nucleotides, the CDR3 is TGTGCCAGCAGCCGTCCGGACAGTTTCTACGAGCAGTACTTC. Its protein is CASSRPDSFYEQYF.

The table lists this clonotype with many counts. V and J are TRBV19 and TRBJ2-4; 7 bases agree with TRBD2. Germline V gives CDR1 LNHDA, CDR2 SQIVND (reference sequence). The CDR3 is 17 amino acids. Losses at the gene ends were 2 bases for V and 0 bases for J; bases not matched to a gene: 7. CDR3 region: CASSISASGEAKNIQYF. The CDR3 region has the DNA TGTGCCAGTAGTATATCGGCTAGCGGAGAAGCCAAAAACATTCAGTACTTC. Filled out from reference TRBV19 and TRBJ2-4, the complete variable domain reads DGGITQSPKYLFRKEGQNVTLSCEQNLNHDAMYWYRQDPGQGLRLIYYSQIVNDFQKGDIAEGYSVSREKKESFPLTVTSAQKNPTAFYLCASSISASGEAKNIQYFGAGTRLSVL.

This clonotype occurred many times. The chain has TRBV7-9 and TRBJ2-5; TRBD1 matches at 9 bases. This CDR3 spans 12 amino acids. Germline CDR1 SEHNR, CDR2 FQNEAQ (reference sequence). The junction had 8 bases not matched to a gene; V was cut back by 5 bases and J by 13 bases. The CDR3 sequence is CASSQTTGQGYF. In DNA, the CDR3 is TGTGCCAGCAGCCAGACCACGGGACAGGGGTACTTC.

Ten or more counts support this clonotype. The V gene is TRBV19, the J gene TRBJ1-1; D might be TRBD1 (6 bases). The CDR3 covers 13 residues. Germline loops: CDR1 LNHDA, CDR2 SQIVND (reference sequence). Trimming removed 6 bases from V and 1 base from J, with 9 bases in between. CDR3 sequence (DNA): TGTGCCAGTAGGGGGGCGGCGAACACTGAAGCTTTCTTT. This translates into CASRGAANTEAFF.

This clonotype was recorded many times. The chain couples TRBV28 to TRBJ2-2; the match to TRBD1 covers 7 bases. CDR1 and CDR2 (germline): MDHEN, SYDVKM. The ends lost 2 bases at V and 3 bases at J; junction bases unmatched: 0. CDR3 size: 14 residues. CDR3 DNA sequence: TGTGCCAGCAGTTTACAGGGGGACACCGGGGAGCTGTTTTTT. Its protein product is CASSLQGDTGELFF.